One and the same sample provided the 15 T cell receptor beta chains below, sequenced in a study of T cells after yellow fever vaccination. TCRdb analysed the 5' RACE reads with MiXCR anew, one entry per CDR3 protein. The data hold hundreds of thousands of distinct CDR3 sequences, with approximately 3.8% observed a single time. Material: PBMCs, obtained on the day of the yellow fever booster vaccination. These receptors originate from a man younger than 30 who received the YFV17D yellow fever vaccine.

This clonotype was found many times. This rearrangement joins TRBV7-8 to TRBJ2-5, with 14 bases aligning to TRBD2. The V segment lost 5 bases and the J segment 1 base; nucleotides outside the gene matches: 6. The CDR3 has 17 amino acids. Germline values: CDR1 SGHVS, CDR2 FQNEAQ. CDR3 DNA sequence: TGTGCCAGCAGCCCCGGACTAGCGGGGGGACCCCAAGAGACCCAGTACTTC. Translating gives CASSPGLAGGPQETQYF. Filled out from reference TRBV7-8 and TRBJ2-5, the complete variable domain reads GAGVSQSPRYKVAKRGQDVALRCDPISGHVSLFWYQQALGQGPEFLTYFQNEAQLDKSGLPSDRFFAERPEGSVSTLKIQRTQQEDSAVYLCASSPGLAGGPQETQYFGPGTRLLVL.

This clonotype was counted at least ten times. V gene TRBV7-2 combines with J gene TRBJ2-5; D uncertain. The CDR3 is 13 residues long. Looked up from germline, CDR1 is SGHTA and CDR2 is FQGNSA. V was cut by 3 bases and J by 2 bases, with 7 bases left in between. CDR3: CASSFSPQETQYF. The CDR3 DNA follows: TGTGCCAGCAGCTTCAGCCCTCAAGAGACCCAGTACTTC.

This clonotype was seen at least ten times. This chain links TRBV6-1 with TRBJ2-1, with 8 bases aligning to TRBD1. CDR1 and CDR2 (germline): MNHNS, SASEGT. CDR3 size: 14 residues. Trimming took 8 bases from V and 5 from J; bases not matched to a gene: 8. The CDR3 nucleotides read TGTGCCAGCCTGAGACAGGGGCACGACAATGAGCAGTTCTTC. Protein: CASLRQGHDNEQFF.

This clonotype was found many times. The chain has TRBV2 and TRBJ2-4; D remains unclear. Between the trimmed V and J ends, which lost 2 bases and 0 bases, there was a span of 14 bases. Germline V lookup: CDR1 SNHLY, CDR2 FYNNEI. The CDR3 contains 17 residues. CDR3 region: CASSETAIGLAKNIQYF. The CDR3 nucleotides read TGTGCCAGCAGTGAAACGGCAATTGGGCTAGCCAAAAACATTCAGTACTTC.

DNA of the CDR3: TGTGCCAGCAGAGAGCAGGGGGCGACCGGGGAGCTGTTTTTT. Its translation: CASREQGATGELFF. The chain employs TRBV3-1 and TRBJ2-2; 8 bases align to TRBD1. J lost 5 bases, V lost 6 bases, and 5 bases had no gene match. In germline, CDR1 is LGHDT, CDR2 YNNKEL (reference sequence). The CDR3 is 14 residues long.

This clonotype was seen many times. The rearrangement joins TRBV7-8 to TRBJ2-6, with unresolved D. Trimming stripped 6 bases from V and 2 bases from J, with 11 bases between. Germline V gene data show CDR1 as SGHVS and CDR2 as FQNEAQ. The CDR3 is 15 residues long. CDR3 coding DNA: TGTGCCAGCAGACAACCCAGCACTGGGGCCAACGTCCTGACTTTC. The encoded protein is CASRQPSTGANVLTF.

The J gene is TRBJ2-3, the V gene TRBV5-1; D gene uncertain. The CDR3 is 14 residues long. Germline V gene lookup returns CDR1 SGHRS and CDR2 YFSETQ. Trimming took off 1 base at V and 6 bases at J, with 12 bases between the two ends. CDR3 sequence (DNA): TGCGCCAGCAGCTTGTCCGCCCAAGGGGATACGCAGTATTTT. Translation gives CASSLSAQGDTQYF.

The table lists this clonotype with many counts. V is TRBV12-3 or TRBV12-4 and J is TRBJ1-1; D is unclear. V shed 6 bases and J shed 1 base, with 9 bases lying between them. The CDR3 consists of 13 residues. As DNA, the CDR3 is TGTGCCAGCAGCTTATCCGGGAACACTGAAGCTTTCTTT. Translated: CASSLSGNTEAFF.

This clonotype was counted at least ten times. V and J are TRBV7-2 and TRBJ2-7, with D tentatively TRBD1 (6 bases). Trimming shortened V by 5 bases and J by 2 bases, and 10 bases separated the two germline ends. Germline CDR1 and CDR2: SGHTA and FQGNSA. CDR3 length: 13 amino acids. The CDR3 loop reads CASSQDRTYEQYV. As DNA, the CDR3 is TGTGCCAGCAGCCAAGACAGGACCTACGAGCAGTACGTC.

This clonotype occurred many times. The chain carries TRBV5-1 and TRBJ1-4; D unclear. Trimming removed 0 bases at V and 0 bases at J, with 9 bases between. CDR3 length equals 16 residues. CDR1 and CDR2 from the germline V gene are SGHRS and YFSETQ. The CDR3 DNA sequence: TGCGCCAGCAGCTTGGGGACGGGCGCAACTAATGAAAAACTGTTTTTT. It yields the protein CASSLGTGATNEKLFF.

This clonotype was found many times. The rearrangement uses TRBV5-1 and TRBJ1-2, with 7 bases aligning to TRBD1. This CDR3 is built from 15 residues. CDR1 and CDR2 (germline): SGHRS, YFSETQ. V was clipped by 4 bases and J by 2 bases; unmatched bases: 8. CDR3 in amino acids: CASSLYRGLNYGYTF. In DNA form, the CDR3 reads TGCGCCAGCAGCCTGTACAGGGGTTTGAACTATGGCTACACCTTC.

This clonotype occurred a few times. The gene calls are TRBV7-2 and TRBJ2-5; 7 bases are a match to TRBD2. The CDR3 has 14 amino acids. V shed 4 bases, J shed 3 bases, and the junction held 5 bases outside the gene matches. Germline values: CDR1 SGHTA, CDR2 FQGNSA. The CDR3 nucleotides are TGTGCCAGCAGCTCCGGGGGGTGGGAAGAGACCCAGTACTTC. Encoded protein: CASSSGGWEETQYF.

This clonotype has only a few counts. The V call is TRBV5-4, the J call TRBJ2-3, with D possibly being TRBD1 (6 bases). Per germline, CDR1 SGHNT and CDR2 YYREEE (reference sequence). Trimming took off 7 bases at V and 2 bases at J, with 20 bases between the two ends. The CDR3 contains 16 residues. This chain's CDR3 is CASSKAGASDTDTQYF. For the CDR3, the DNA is TGTGCCAGCTCCAAAGCAGGGGCCTCTGACACAGATACGCAGTATTTT.

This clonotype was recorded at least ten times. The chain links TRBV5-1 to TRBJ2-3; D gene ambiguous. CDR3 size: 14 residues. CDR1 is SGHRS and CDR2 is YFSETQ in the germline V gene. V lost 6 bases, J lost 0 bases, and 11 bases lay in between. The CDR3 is CASTQIESTDTQYF. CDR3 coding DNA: TGCGCCAGCACCCAGATAGAGAGCACAGATACGCAGTATTTT.

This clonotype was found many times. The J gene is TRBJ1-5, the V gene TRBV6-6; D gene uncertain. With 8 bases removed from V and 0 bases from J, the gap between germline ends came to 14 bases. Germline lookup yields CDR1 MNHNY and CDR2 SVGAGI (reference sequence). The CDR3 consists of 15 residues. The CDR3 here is CASGSLSDSNQPQHF. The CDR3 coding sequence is TGTGCCAGCGGGTCCTTGTCGGATAGCAATCAGCCCCAGCATTTT.